The clone carrying this TCR beta chain was counted only a few times. The antigen is not known. This sample is part of a study of cytomegalovirus exposure and HLA in healthy donors. The study's findings and limits: A list of 164 TCR beta chains associated with cytomegalovirus was given.

The CDR3 consists of 15 residues. Germline assignment: CDR1 SGHRS and CDR2 YFSETQ. The junction had 3 bases not matched to a gene; V was cut back by 4 bases and J by 3 bases. In the PCR, 60 Vbeta and 13 Jbeta primers were used. TCRdb's table, derived via immunoSEQ multiplex PCR, lists solely in-frame clones and lacks some. The profile shows around 99,000 clones, around 77% of them singletons. The chain carries TRBV5-1 and TRBJ2-2; 10 bases are a match to TRBD1. The receptor was isolated from a man aged 40-55 years in good health and CMV-seronegative. The sequenced material came from PBMCs. CDR3 loop: CASSPGQGDTGELFF. DNA for the CDR3: TGCGCCAGCAGCCCAGGACAGGGGGACACCGGGGAGCTGTTTTTT.